A selection of T cell receptor beta chains follows, all from one sample in a study of post-analysis software for immune sequencing data. MiXCR, run by TCRdb on the PCR reads, gives a single entry per CDR3 protein. The sample lists a few hundred thousand distinct CDR3 sequences, 34% seen once, with approximately 6% in the top ten. Material for sequencing was blood. Receptors were obtained from a girl aged 2 to 17 with multiple sclerosis. Each CDR3 is given without its conserved first and last residue.

v_gene: TRBV20-1; CDR3aa: RNTGIYTSYEQY
v_gene: TRBV7-7; CDR3aa: ASSPGASGGPEETQY
v_gene: TRBV7-2; CDR3aa: ASSSGTAWGDTQY
v_gene: TRBV5-1; CDR3aa: ASSLGTAISSYNEQF
v_gene: TRBV5-1; CDR3aa: ASRRGGREETQY
v_gene: TRBV20-1; CDR3aa: SARGPGQDNSPLH
v_gene: TRBV18; CDR3aa: ASSRGQGAGYEQY
v_gene: TRBV5-8; CDR3aa: ASSGERGPLETQY
v_gene: TRBV18; CDR3aa: ASSPSRLAGGNNEQF
v_gene: TRBV12-3/TRBV12-4; CDR3aa: ASSPRQGRGSGANVLT
v_gene: TRBV12-3/TRBV12-4; CDR3aa: ASTGGETQY
v_gene: TRBV5-1; CDR3aa: ASTQRQGTGELF
v_gene: TRBV11-2; CDR3aa: ASSANMKGASGANVLT
v_gene: TRBV20-1; CDR3aa: SAEGSASGVFRETQY
v_gene: TRBV7-9; CDR3aa: ASSPIAGGSIYEQF
v_gene: TRBV5-1; CDR3aa: ASRWDSPIKETQY
v_gene: TRBV29-1; CDR3aa: SGGGRGNTEAF
v_gene: TRBV4-2; CDR3aa: ASSQFTSGGGIQY
v_gene: TRBV15; CDR3aa: ATSNRDRVGEQY
v_gene: TRBV5-1; CDR3aa: ASSSTGGAQF
v_gene: TRBV5-1; CDR3aa: ASSLTGQGTEAF
v_gene: TRBV29-1; CDR3aa: SVEAGSEQY
v_gene: TRBV5-4; CDR3aa: ASSLGRGQRHRSFGVSGELF
v_gene: TRBV20-1; CDR3aa: SASPVQRGGTQY
v_gene: TRBV7-2; CDR3aa: ASSLVSQGGLQPQH
v_gene: TRBV6-2/TRBV6-3; CDR3aa: ASSFRDRGDHYGYT
v_gene: TRBV10-3; CDR3aa: AISGGEPEQY
v_gene: TRBV11-2; CDR3aa: ASSSLQGAISYNEQF
v_gene: TRBV18; CDR3aa: ASSPLRGQGQQY
v_gene: TRBV5-1; CDR3aa: ASSFGTSGTNEQY